This T cell receptor (beta chain) was retrieved from a study of blood T cell repertoires in COVID-19. Study information: Acute and convalescent COVID-19 samples came from the United States, Italy and Spain. PBMCs, B-cell-depleted T cells, or T cells were the source of the cDNA or gDNA that made up the material.

As originally analysed: Nucleated cell counts were estimated from reference gene primer amplification. Produced via immunoSEQ multiplex PCR; TCRdb's table is partial and in-frame only. V and J calls plus clone size are reproduced from that table; the DNA served to infer D and trimming. The profile shows over 50,000 clones, approximately 89% of them singletons. Germline values: CDR1 LNHDA, CDR2 SQIVND (reference sequence). The CDR3 sequence is 10 residues long. V lost 7 bases and J lost 14, with 14 bases in between. Sequenced: peripheral blood. This TCR derives from a man between 60 and 75 years old with acute or convalescent COVID-19. The chain recombines TRBV19 with TRBJ1-1; D perhaps matches TRBD1 (6 bases). The CDR3 nucleotides are TGTGCCAGTATCGGACAGACTTTATTCTTT. Translating gives CASIGQTLFF.